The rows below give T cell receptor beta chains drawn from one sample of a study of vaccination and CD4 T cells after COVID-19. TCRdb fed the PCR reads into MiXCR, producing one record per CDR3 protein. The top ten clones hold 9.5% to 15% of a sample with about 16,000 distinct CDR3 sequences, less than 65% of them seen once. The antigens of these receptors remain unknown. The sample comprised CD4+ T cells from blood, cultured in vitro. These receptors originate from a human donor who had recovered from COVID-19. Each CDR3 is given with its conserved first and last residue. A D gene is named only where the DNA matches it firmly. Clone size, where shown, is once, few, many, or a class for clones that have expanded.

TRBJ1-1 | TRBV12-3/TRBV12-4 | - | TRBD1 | TGTGCCAGCAGGCTAGCGGGACAGGTGAACACTGAAGCTTTCTTT | CASRLAGQVNTEAFF
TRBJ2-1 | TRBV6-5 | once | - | TGTGCCAGCAGTTATTTGGGGGATTCCTACAATGAGCAGTTCTTC | CASSYLGDSYNEQFF
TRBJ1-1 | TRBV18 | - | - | TGTGCCAGCTCACCACTGTCAGGGGCGAACACTGAAGCTTTCTTT | CASSPLSGANTEAFF
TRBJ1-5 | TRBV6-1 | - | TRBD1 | TGTGCCAGCAGCCAGGTGAGGGGACAGGGGAATCAGCCCCAGCATTTT | CASSQVRGQGNQPQHF
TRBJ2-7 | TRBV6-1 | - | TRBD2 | TGTGCCAGCAAGAGATTAGCGGGAGACAACTACGAGCAGTACTTC | CASKRLAGDNYEQYF
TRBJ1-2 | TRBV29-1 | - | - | TGCAGCGTTAGGGGGAACCATGGCTACACCTTC | CSVRGNHGYTF
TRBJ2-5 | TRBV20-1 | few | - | TGCAGTGCTAGGGCGGAGACCCAGTACTTC | CSARAETQYF
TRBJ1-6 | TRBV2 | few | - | TGTGCCAGCATGGGATATTCACCCCTCCACTTT | CASMGYSPLHF
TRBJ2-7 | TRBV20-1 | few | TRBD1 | TGCAGTGCGAGCAAGGGACAGGTTAGCTCCTACGAGCAGTACTTC | CSASKGQVSSYEQYF
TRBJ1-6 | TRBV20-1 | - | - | TGCAGTGGACGGACAAGAGATAATTCACCCCTCCACTTT | CSGRTRDNSPLHF
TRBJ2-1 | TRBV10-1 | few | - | TGCGCCAGCAGTGAAAGTAGCTCCTACAATGAGCAGTTCTTC | CASSESSSYNEQFF
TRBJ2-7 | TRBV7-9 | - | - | TGTGCCAGCAGCTTAGGCCAGGGCCTTAACGAGCAGTACTTC | CASSLGQGLNEQYF
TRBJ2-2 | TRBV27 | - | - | TGTGCCAGCAGTTTATCGGATTCCGGGGAGCTGTTTTTT | CASSLSDSGELFF
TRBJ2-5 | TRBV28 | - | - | TGTGCCAGCAGTCTTCCCCTTAGGGGACCACAAGAGACCCAGTACTTC | CASSLPLRGPQETQYF
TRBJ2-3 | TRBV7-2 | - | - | TGTGCCAGCCGCCGTGTGGCTAGCACAGATACGCAGTATTTT | CASRRVASTDTQYF
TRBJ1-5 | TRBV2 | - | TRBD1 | TGTGCCAGCAGTGAAAGGTGGAGGGACAGGTACACGGGGAATCAGCCCCAGCATTTT | CASSERWRDRYTGNQPQHF
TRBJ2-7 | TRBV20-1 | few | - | TGCAGTGCTAGAGCCCTACTGGGGGGAAGGTACGAGCAGTACTTC | CSARALLGGRYEQYF
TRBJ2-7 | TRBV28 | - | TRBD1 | TGTGCCAGCAGCTTCCCGGTCGGGACAGTTTACGAGCAGTACTTC | CASSFPVGTVYEQYF
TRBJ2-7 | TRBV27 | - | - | TGTGCCAGCAGTTTAGGTGGGACAACCTACGAGCAGTACTTC | CASSLGGTTYEQYF
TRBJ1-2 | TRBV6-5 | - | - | TGTGCCAGCAGTTACTCCCGGGGGGAAGGGGGCTACACCTTC | CASSYSRGEGGYTF
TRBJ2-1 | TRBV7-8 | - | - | TGTGCCAGCAGCTTAGCGCGGGGACCAAGCTCCTACAATGAGCAGTTCTTC | CASSLARGPSSYNEQFF
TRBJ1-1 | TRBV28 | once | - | TGTGCCAGCAGTTTAGGGACGGCTAACACTGAAGCTTTCTTT | CASSLGTANTEAFF
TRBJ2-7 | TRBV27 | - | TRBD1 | TGTGCCAGCAGTTTATCACCGGGACAGGCACCTAACGAGCAGTACTTC | CASSLSPGQAPNEQYF
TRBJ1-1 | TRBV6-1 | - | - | TGTGCCAGCACTAAGTTATCGGGGAACACTGAAGCTTTCTTT | CASTKLSGNTEAFF
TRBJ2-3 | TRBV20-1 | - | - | TGCAGTGCTAGAGATGGGGGGGCTAGCACAGATACGCAGTATTTT | CSARDGGASTDTQYF
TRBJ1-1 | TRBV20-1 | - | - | TGCAGTGCTTACAGGGTCCTAACAATGAACACTGAAGCTTTCTTT | CSAYRVLTMNTEAFF
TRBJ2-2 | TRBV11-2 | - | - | TGTGCCAGCAGCTTAGCGGGAGCCCCCTGGTTGGACACCGGGGAGCTGTTTTTT | CASSLAGAPWLDTGELFF
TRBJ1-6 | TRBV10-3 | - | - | TGTGCCATGGGGCGAAGCGGGGAGAATAATTCACCCCTCCACTTT | CAMGRSGENNSPLHF
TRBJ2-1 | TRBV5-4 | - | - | TGTGCCAGCAGCTTGGGCGGCTACAATGAGCAGTTCTTC | CASSLGGYNEQFF
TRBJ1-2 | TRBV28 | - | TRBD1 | TGTGCCAGCAGTACAGGGGGCTATGGCTACACCTTC | CASSTGGYGYTF
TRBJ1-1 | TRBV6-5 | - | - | TGTGCCAGCAGTTACCAATCCCGGGGCCTCGTTGAAGCTTTCTTT | CASSYQSRGLVEAFF
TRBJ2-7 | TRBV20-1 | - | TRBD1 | TGCAGTGCGCAAGGACAGGGGGCTTCCTACGAGCAGTACTTC | CSAQGQGASYEQYF
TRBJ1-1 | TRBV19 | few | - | TGTGCCAGTAGTATAGTTCCAGGGATGAACACTGAAGCTTTCTTT | CASSIVPGMNTEAFF